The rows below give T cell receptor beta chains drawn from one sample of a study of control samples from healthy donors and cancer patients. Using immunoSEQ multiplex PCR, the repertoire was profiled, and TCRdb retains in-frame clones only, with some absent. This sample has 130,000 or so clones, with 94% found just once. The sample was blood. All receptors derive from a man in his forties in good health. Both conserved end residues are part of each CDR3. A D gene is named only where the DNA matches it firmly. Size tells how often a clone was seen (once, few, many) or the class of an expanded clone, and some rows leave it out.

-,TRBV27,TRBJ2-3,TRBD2,CASRITTGEGITDTQYF,TGTGCCAGCAGAATCACCACGGGGGAGGGCATTACAGATACGCAGTATTTT
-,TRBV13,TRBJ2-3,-,CASSLFGGSTDTQYF,TGTGCCAGCAGCTTATTCGGGGGAAGCACAGATACGCAGTATTTT
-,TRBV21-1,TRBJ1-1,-,CASSRADTEAFF,TGTGCCAGCAGCAGGGCGGACACTGAAGCTTTCTTT
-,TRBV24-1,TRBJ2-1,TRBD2,CATSVLGGPYNEQFF,TGTGCCACCAGTGTTCTGGGAGGGCCCTACAATGAGCAGTTCTTC
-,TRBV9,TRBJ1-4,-,CASSAGTGTILFF,TGTGCCAGCAGCGCGGGGACCGGGACTATCCTGTTTTTT
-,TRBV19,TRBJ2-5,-,CASSSGAGPQETQYF,TGTGCCAGTAGTAGTGGGGCCGGCCCCCAAGAGACCCAGTACTTC
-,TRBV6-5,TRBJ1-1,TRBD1,CASTMLGGGTEAFF,TGTGCCAGCACCATGTTAGGGGGCGGCACTGAAGCTTTCTTT
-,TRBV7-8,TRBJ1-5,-,CASSSNPGNSNQPQHF,TGTGCCAGCAGCTCGAACCCGGGCAATAGCAATCAGCCCCAGCATTTT
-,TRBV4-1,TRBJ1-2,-,CASSQDYPGYGYTF,TGCGCCAGCAGCCAAGATTACCCTGGCTATGGCTACACCTTC
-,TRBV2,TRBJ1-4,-,CASSEGGGGKEKLFF,TGTGCCAGCAGTGAAGGCGGCGGGGGCAAGGAAAAACTGTTTTTT
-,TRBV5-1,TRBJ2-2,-,CASSFAGELFF,TGCGCCAGCAGCTTCGCCGGGGAGCTGTTTTTT
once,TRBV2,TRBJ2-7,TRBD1,CASSADRGTSYEQYF,TGTGCCAGCAGTGCGGACAGGGGGACGTCCTACGAGCAGTACTTC
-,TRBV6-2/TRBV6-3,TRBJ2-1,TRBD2,CASSYTNLAGGNNEQFF,TGTGCCAGCAGTTACACGAATTTAGCGGGGGGGAACAATGAGCAGTTCTTC
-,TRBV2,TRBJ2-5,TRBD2,CASYLEASGRAAQETQYF,TGTGCCAGCTACCTGGAGGCTAGCGGGAGGGCGGCCCAAGAGACCCAGTACTTC
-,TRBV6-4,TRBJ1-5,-,CASSGQNQPQHF,TGTGCCAGCAGTGGACAGAATCAGCCCCAGCATTTT
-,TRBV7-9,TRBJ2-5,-,CASRGWQGFSETQYF,TGTGCCAGCAGAGGATGGCAGGGGTTTTCGGAGACCCAGTACTTC
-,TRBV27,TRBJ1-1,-,CASSLRQGLMNTEAFF,TGTGCCAGCAGTTTACGGCAGGGGCTAATGAACACTGAAGCTTTCTTT
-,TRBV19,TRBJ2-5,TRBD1,CASSPNRQGSETQYF,TGTGCCAGTAGTCCAAATCGACAGGGATCGGAGACCCAGTACTTC
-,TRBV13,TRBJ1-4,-,CASSLESGTNEKLFF,TGTGCCAGCAGCTTAGAAAGTGGGACTAATGAAAAACTGTTTTTT
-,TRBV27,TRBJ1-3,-,CATRGDGSGNTIYF,TGTGCCACGCGGGGCGACGGCTCTGGAAACACCATATATTTT
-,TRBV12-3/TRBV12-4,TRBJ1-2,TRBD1,CASSPGQNYGYTF,TGTGCCAGCAGCCCGGGACAGAACTATGGCTACACCTTC
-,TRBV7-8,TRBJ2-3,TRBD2,CASSTIGTSGGDTQYF,TGTGCCAGCAGCACCATCGGGACTAGCGGGGGGGATACGCAGTATTTT
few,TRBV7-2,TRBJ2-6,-,CASSPRVSGANVLTF,TGTGCCAGCAGCCCCAGGGTGTCCGGGGCCAACGTCCTGACTTTC
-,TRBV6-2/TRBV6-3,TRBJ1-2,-,CASSPGQYGYTF,TGTGCCAGCAGCCCCGGACAGTATGGCTACACCTTC
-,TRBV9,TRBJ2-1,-,CASSVGGDNEQFF,TGTGCCAGCAGCGTAGGGGGGGACAATGAGCAGTTCTTC
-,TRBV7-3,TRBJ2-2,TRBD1,CASSNVGTANGPTGELFF,TGTGCCAGCAGCAACGTCGGGACAGCCAACGGTCCGACCGGGGAGCTGTTTTTT
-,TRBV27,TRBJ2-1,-,CASSFIGYEQFF,TGTGCCAGCAGTTTCATTGGGTATGAGCAGTTCTTC
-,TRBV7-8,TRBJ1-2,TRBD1,CASSFRGLDGYTF,TGTGCCAGCAGCTTCAGGGGGCTAGATGGCTACACCTTC
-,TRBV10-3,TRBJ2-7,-,CAISERRQGKDEQYF,TGTGCCATCAGTGAAAGGAGGCAGGGGAAAGACGAGCAGTACTTC
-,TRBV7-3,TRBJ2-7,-,CASSLLAGTSYEQYF,TGTGCCAGCAGCCTTCTCGCGGGGACCTCCTACGAGCAGTACTTC
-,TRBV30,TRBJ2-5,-,CAWSLGETQYF,TGTGCCTGGAGCTTGGGGGAGACCCAGTACTTC
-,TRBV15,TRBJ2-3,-,CATSRKLTGASTDTQYF,TGTGCCACCAGCAGAAAACTAACGGGGGCGAGCACAGATACGCAGTATTTT
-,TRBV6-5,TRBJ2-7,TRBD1,CATDGGQGPSEQYF,TGTGCCACCGACGGAGGACAGGGGCCATCTGAGCAGTACTTC
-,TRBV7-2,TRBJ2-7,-,CASNAGDGTPSYEQYF,TGTGCCAGCAACGCAGGGGATGGGACACCTTCCTACGAGCAGTACTTC
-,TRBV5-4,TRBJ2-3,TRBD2,CASSFREGGTDTQYF,TGTGCCAGCAGCTTTCGGGAGGGTGGGACAGATACGCAGTATTTT
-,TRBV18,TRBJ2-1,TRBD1,CASSPLPDRSSYNEQFF,TGTGCCAGCTCACCCCTGCCGGACAGGAGCTCCTACAATGAGCAGTTCTTC
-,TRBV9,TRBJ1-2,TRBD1,CASSHPGQGALFGYTF,TGTGCCAGCAGCCATCCGGGACAGGGGGCGCTTTTTGGCTACACCTTC
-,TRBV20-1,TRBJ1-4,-,CSASDRFQLFF,TGCAGTGCTAGCGACAGGTTCCAGCTGTTTTTT
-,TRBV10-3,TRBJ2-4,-,CAISDGTPGNIQYF,TGTGCCATCAGTGATGGGACCCCCGGAAACATTCAGTACTTC
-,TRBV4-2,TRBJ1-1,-,CASSQDRNTEAFF,TGTGCCAGCAGCCAAGATAGGAACACTGAAGCTTTCTTT
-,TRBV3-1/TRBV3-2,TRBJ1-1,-,CASSRQGNTEAFF,TGTGCCAGCAGCCGGCAGGGAAACACTGAAGCTTTCTTT
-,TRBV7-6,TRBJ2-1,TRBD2,CASSLTGFSGSSYNEQFF,TGTGCCAGCAGCTTGACGGGGTTTAGCGGGTCTTCCTACAATGAGCAGTTCTTC